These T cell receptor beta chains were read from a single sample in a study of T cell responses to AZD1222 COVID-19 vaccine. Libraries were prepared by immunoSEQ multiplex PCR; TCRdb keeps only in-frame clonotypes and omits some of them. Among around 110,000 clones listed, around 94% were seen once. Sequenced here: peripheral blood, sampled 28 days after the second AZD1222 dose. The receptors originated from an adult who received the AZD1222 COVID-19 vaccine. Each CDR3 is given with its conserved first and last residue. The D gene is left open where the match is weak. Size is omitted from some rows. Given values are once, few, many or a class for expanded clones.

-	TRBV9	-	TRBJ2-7	TGTGCCAGCAGCCCTCGAGCGAACGAGCAGTACTTC	CASSPRANEQYF
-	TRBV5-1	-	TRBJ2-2	TGCGCCAGCAGCTTTTTGGGGAACACCGGGGAGCTGTTTTTT	CASSFLGNTGELFF
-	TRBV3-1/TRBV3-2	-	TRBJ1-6	TGTGCCAGCAGCCAAGCCCCCGGGACATCTAATTCACCCCTCCACTTT	CASSQAPGTSNSPLHF
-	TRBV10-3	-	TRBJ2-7	TGTGCCATCAGTGAGGCAGGAGGGGGGAGATTGAGCTCCTACGAGCAGTACTTC	CAISEAGGGRLSSYEQYF
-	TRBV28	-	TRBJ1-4	TGTGCCAGCAGTCCGGCGGGGGGCACTAATGAAAAACTGTTTTTT	CASSPAGGTNEKLFF
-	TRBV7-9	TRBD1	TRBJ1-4	TGTGCCAGCAGCGTACAGGGGAGAGATGAAAAACTGTTTTTT	CASSVQGRDEKLFF
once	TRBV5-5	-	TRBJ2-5	TGTGCCAGCAGTTCCAGGGGGGTTTATGGTGTGGAAGAGACCCAGTACTTC	CASSSRGVYGVEETQYF
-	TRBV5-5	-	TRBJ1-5	TGTGCCAGCAGCTTGGGGGAGATAAATCAGCCCCAGCATTTT	CASSLGEINQPQHF
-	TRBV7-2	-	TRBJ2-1	TGTGCCAGCAGCTTTCGATTTGAGGGTGGTGAGCAGTTCTTC	CASSFRFEGGEQFF
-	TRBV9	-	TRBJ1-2	TGTGCCAGCAGCGAACAGGAGAGAAACTATGGCTACACCTTC	CASSEQERNYGYTF
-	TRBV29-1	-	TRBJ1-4	TGCAGCGTTTTGGCAGGCAATTACAATGAAAAACTGTTTTTT	CSVLAGNYNEKLFF
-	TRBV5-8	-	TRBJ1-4	TGTGCCAGCAGCTTGGGGGTTGGCCTCCCCCCTCGGAATGAAAAACTGTTTTTT	CASSLGVGLPPRNEKLFF
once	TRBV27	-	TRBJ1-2	TGTGCCAGCAGTTTATCGGGGACGGCCTATGGCTACACCTTC	CASSLSGTAYGYTF
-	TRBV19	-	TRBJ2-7	TGTGCCAGTAGTATGGGTGGTCCCTACGAGCAGTACTTC	CASSMGGPYEQYF
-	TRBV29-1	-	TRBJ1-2	TGCAGCGTTGAAGACAGGGGCTATGGCTACACCTTC	CSVEDRGYGYTF
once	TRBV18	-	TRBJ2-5	TGTGCCAGCTCACCACCAGAGACCCAGTACTTC	CASSPPETQYF
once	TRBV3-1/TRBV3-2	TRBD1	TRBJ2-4	TGTGCCAGCAGCCCCGGGACAGGGACTAACATTCAGTACTTC	CASSPGTGTNIQYF
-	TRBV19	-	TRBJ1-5	TGTGCCAGTGCTCAGGAAGGCAATCAGCCCCAGCATTTT	CASAQEGNQPQHF
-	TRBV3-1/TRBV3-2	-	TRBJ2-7	TGTGCCAGCAGCCAAGATGTCGGGGGAGCAGGCGAGCAGTACTTC	CASSQDVGGAGEQYF
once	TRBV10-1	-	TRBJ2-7	TGCGCCAGCAGTGATGGGGAGAGAGGCTACGAGCAGTACTTC	CASSDGERGYEQYF
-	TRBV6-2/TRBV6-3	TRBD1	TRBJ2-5	TGTGCCAGCAGTTTTACCTCGTCCCGGGACAGGGTCCGCACAGAGACCCAGTACTTC	CASSFTSSRDRVRTETQYF
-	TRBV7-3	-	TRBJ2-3	TGTGCCAGCAGCTGGTCGGGAACTAGCACAGATACGCAGTATTTT	CASSWSGTSTDTQYF
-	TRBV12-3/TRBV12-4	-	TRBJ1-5	TGTGCCAGCAGTCCCCGGAGCAATCAGCCCCAGCATTTT	CASSPRSNQPQHF
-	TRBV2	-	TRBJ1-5	TGTGCCAGCAGTGGACAGAATAGCAATCAGCCCCAGCATTTT	CASSGQNSNQPQHF
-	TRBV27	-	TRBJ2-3	TGTGCCAGCAGTGTCAGACAGACAGATACGCAGTATTTT	CASSVRQTDTQYF
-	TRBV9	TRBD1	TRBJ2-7	TGTGCCAGCAGCGTCGAGACAGGGGGATTCGAGCAGTACTTC	CASSVETGGFEQYF
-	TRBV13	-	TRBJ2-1	TGTGCCAGCAGCTTAGTTTCGGGAGAGAGTCATGAGCAGTTCTTC	CASSLVSGESHEQFF
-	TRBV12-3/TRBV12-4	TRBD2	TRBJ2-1	TGTGCCAGCAGACGGGCTGCAGCGGGACCGTTCTTC	CASRRAAAGPFF
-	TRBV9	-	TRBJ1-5	TGTGCCAGCAGCGTAGCGTTAGAACAGCCCCAGCATTTT	CASSVALEQPQHF
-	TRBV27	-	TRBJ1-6	TGTGCCAGCAGTCCCTACCCGGGGAATAATTCACCCCTCCACTTT	CASSPYPGNNSPLHF
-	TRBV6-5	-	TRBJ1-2	TGTGCCAGCAGTTACGGCGTGAGGCCTCAAGGCGAGGGCTACACCTTC	CASSYGVRPQGEGYTF
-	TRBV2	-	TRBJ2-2	TGTGCCAGCAGAAGGACCGGTGGCGACACCGGGGAGCTGTTTTTT	CASRRTGGDTGELFF
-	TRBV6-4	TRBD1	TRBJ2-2	TGTGCCAGCAGTCCCGGGACAGGGGGCACCGGGGAGCTGTTTTTT	CASSPGTGGTGELFF
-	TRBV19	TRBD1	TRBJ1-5	TGTGCCAGTACCCCGGGACAGAACTACGATCAGCCCCAGCATTTT	CASTPGQNYDQPQHF
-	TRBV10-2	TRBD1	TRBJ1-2	TGCGCCAGCAGTGCAAAGGACAGGGGCCCTGGCTACACCTTC	CASSAKDRGPGYTF